Listed below are T cell receptor beta chains from one sample, sequenced in a study of cytomegalovirus exposure and HLA in healthy donors. The table came from immunoSEQ multiplex PCR; TCRdb's copy has only in-frame clones and leaves some out. This sample has approximately 160,000 clones; approximately 71% occur once, and the top ten carry less than 5%. The material sequenced was PBMCs. All receptors come from a woman aged 18-29 years in good health and CMV-seropositive. Both conserved end residues are part of each CDR3. A D gene is named only where the DNA matches it firmly. Clone size is stated in some rows and not others, as once, few, many or a class when expanded.

V gene,D gene,clone size,J gene,CDR3 DNA,CDR3 protein
TRBV29-1,TRBD1,.,TRBJ2-3,TGCAGCGTTGAAGAGGGGACAGGGATAGATACGCAGTATTTT,CSVEEGTGIDTQYF
TRBV15,.,.,TRBJ1-2,TGTGCCACCAGCGAAAGAGGAGGGGGGGGCTATGGCTACACCTTC,CATSERGGGGYGYTF
TRBV30,.,.,TRBJ1-2,TGTACCTTCTCCCCAGGGGCCTTCTCCTATGGCTACACCTTC,CTFSPGAFSYGYTF
TRBV6-5,TRBD1,.,TRBJ2-1,TGTGCCAGCAGGGCTGGGACAGGGCGGTACAATGAGCAGTTCTTC,CASRAGTGRYNEQFF
TRBV19,TRBD1,.,TRBJ2-7,TGTGCCAGTAGTGGCTATGGGACAGGGAGCTACGAGCAGTACTTC,CASSGYGTGSYEQYF
TRBV7-2,.,.,TRBJ2-1,TGTGCCAGCAGCGTAGAAGGGGGGGGCAAGCAGTTCTTC,CASSVEGGGKQFF
TRBV6-5,.,.,TRBJ1-1,TGTGCCAGCAGTTACTGGGGACGGGAGACCACTGAAGCTTTCTTT,CASSYWGRETTEAFF
TRBV25-1,TRBD1,.,TRBJ2-5,TGTGCCAGCAGGAAGGGACAGGGGGGCGAGACCCAGTACTTC,CASRKGQGGETQYF
TRBV27,.,.,TRBJ2-2,TGTGCCAGCAGCGGGAATCTGAACACCGGGGAGCTGTTTTTT,CASSGNLNTGELFF
TRBV2,.,.,TRBJ1-2,TGTGCCAGCAGTGAAGTTATTTCCCGAACAACGCGGTTC,CASSEVISRTTRF
TRBV7-6,.,.,TRBJ2-1,TGTGCCAGCAGCTTAGGACAGCAGGGGTTTTGGCAGTTCTTC,CASSLGQQGFWQFF
TRBV7-3,TRBD2,few,TRBJ2-1,TGTGCCAGCAGCCGAGGACTAGCGGGAGATCTACAGTTCTTC,CASSRGLAGDLQFF
TRBV7-9,.,.,TRBJ1-5,TGTGCCAGCAGCTTTCAAGGGGATCAGCCCCAGCATTTT,CASSFQGDQPQHF
TRBV6-6,.,.,TRBJ2-1,TGTGCCAGCCAGACCGCGAGTCACGGGGAGCAGTTCTTC,CASQTASHGEQFF
TRBV5-4,.,few,TRBJ2-5,TGTGCCAGCAGCTTGGTGCCTAAAGAGACCCAGTACTTC,CASSLVPKETQYF
TRBV7-6,.,few,TRBJ1-2,TGTGCCAGCAGCTTAGCTCCGGGGAAGGGAAACTATGGCTACACCTTC,CASSLAPGKGNYGYTF
TRBV7-3,.,few,TRBJ2-7,TGTGCCAGCAGCCCCGGGTGGGGGCCACTCGAGCAGTACTTC,CASSPGWGPLEQYF
TRBV30,TRBD1,.,TRBJ1-1,TGTGCCTGGAGTGTGGCAGGGGGTACTGAAGCTTTCTTT,CAWSVAGGTEAFF
TRBV5-4,.,.,TRBJ1-1,TGTGCCAGCAGCTTAACAGTGAACACTGAAGCTTTCTTT,CASSLTVNTEAFF
TRBV5-6,.,.,TRBJ1-3,TGTGCCAGCAGCCCAACAGTCTCTGGAAACACCATATATTTT,CASSPTVSGNTIYF
TRBV27,.,.,TRBJ2-7,TGTGCCAGCAGCTTCCAACCTACCTACGAGCAGTACTTC,CASSFQPTYEQYF
TRBV5-4,TRBD1,.,TRBJ1-2,TGTGCCAGCAGAAAGGACAGGGGGGCTAACTATGGCTACACCTTC,CASRKDRGANYGYTF
TRBV2,TRBD2,few,TRBJ2-1,TGTGCCAGCTACCTCGGACTAGGTAGAGGTATTGAGCAGTTCTTC,CASYLGLGRGIEQFF
TRBV10-2,TRBD2,.,TRBJ2-2,TGCGCCAGCAGTGTCGGGGGAGGGCCTTCGTCCGGGGAGCTGTTTTTT,CASSVGGGPSSGELFF